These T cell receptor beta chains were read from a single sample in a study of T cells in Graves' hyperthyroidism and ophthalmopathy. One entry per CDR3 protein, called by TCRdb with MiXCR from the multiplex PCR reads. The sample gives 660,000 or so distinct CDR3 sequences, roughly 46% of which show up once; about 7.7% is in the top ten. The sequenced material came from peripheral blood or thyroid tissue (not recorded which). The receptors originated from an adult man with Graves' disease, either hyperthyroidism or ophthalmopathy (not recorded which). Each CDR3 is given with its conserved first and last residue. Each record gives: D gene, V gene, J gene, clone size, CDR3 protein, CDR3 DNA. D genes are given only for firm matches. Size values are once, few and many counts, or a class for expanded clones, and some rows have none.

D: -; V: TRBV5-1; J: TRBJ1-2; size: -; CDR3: CASSLDRTYGYTF; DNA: TGCGCCAGCAGCTTGGACAGGACTTATGGCTACACCTTC
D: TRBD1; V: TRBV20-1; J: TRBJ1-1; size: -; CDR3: CSAGPNRGRTEAFF; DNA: TGCAGTGCAGGGCCGAACAGGGGCCGGACTGAAGCTTTCTTT
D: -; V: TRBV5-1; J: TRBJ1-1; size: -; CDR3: CASSLGSGVPNTEAFF; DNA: TGCGCCAGCAGCTTGGGCTCTGGGGTTCCGAACACTGAAGCTTTCTTT
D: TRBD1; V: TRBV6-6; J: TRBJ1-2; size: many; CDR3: CASSYGTGLGYTF; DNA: TGTGCCAGCAGTTACGGGACAGGGCTTGGCTACACCTTC
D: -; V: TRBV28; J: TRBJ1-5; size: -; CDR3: CAGHTGKVQPQHF; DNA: TGTGCCGGCCACACAGGGAAAGTTCAGCCCCAGCATTTT
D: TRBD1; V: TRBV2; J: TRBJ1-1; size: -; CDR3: CASSQNRGVAFF; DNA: TGTGCCAGCAGCCAAAACAGGGGGGTGGCTTTCTTT
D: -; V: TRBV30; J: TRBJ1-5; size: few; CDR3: CAWSRTSSNQPQHF; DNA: TGTGCCTGGAGTAGGACATCTAGCAATCAGCCCCAGCATTTT
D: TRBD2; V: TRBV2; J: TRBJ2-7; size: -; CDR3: CASSESGRLTYEQYF; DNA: TGTGCCAGCAGTGAAAGCGGGAGATTGACCTACGAGCAGTACTTC
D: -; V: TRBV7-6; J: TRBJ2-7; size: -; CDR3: CASSSRGWQGAYEQYF; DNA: TGTGCCAGCAGCTCACGGGGTTGGCAGGGAGCCTACGAGCAGTACTTC
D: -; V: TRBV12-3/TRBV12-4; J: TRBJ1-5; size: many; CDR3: CASSLALDRRQPQHF; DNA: TGTGCCAGCAGTTTAGCCTTGGACAGACGACAGCCCCAGCATTTT
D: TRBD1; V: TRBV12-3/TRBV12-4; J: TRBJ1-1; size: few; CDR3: CASKNRGLNTEAFF; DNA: TGTGCCAGCAAAAACAGGGGTTTGAACACTGAAGCTTTCTTT
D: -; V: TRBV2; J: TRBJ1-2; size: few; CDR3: CASKEGPFSYTF; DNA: TGTGCCAGCAAGGAGGGGCCTTTTAGCTACACCTTC
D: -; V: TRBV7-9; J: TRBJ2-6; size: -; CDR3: CASIQDSGANVLTF; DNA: TGTGCCAGCATACAGGACTCTGGGGCCAACGTCCTGACTTTC
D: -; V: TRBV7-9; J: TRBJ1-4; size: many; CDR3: CASSLSQGTGEKLFF; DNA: TGTGCCAGCAGCCTAAGTCAGGGCACGGGCGAAAAACTGTTTTTT
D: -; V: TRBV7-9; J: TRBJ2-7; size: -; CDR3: CASSMGAPYEQYF; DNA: TGTGCCAGTAGTATGGGGGCCCCCTACGAGCAGTACTTC
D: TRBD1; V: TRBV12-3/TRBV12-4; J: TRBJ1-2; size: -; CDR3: CASSWGTGRDGYTF; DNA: TGTGCCAGCAGTTGGGGGACAGGGCGGGATGGCTACACCTTC
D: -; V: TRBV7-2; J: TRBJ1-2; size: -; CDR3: CASSLTGGVDYGYTF; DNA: TGTGCCAGCAGTTTGACAGGCGGGGTGGACTATGGCTACACCTTC